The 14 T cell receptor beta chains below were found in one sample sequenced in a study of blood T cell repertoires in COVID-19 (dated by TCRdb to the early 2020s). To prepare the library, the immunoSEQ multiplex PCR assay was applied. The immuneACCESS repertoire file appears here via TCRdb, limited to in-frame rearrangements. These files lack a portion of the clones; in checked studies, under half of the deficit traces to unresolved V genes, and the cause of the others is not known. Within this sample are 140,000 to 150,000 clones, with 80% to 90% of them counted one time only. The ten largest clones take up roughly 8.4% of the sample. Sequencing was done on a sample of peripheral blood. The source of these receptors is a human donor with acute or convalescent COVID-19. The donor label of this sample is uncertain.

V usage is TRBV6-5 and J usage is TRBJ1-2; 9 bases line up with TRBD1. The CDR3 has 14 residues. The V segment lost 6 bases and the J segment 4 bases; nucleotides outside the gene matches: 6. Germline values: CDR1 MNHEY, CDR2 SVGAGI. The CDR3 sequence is CASSRPTGGYGYTF. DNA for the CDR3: TGTGCCAGCAGCCGTCCGACAGGGGGCTATGGCTACACCTTC.

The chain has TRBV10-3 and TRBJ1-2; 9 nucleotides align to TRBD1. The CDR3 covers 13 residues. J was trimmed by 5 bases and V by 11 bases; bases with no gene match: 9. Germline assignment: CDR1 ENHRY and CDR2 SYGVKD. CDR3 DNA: TGTGCCGTCGGACAGGGGCCGGCGTATGGCTACACCTTC. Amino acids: CAVGQGPAYGYTF.

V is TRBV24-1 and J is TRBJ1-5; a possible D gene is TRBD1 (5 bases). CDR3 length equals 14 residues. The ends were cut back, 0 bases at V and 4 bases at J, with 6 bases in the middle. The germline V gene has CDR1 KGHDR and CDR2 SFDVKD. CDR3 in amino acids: CATSDLTGNQPQHF. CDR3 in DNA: TGTGCCACCAGTGATTTGACAGGTAATCAGCCCCAGCATTTT.

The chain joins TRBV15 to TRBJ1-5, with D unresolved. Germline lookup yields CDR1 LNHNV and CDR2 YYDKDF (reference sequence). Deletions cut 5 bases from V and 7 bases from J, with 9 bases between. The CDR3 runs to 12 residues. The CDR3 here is CATSPPAQPQHF. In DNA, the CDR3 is TGTGCCACCAGCCCCCCCGCGCAGCCCCAGCATTTT. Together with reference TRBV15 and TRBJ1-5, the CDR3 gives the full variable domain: DAMVIQNPRYQVTQFGKPVTLSCSQTLNHNVMYWYQQKSSQAPKLLFHYYDKDFNNEADTPDNFQSRRPNTSFCFLDIRSPGLGDTAMYLCATSPPAQPQHFGDGTRLSIL.

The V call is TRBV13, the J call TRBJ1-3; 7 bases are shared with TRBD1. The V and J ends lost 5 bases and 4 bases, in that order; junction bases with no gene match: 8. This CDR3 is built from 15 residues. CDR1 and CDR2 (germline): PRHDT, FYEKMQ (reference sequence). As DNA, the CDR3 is TGTGCCAGCAGCGTGACAGGGTTATCGGGAAACACCATATATTTT. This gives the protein CASSVTGLSGNTIYF.

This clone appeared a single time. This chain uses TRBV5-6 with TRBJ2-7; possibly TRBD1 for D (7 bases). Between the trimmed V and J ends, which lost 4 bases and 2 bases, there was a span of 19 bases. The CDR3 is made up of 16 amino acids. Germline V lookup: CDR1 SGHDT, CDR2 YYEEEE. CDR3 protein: CASSPGGTVGTYEQYF. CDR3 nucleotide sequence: TGTGCCAGCAGCCCTGGAGGGACAGTGGGAACCTACGAGCAGTACTTC.

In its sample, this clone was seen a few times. The CDR3 reads CASKRQGRNYGYTF. CDR3 bases: TGTGCCAGCAAGAGACAGGGGAGGAACTATGGCTACACCTTC. This rearrangement joins TRBV6-5 to TRBJ1-2, with TRBD1 matching 8 bases. CDR3 length: 14 amino acids. The V segment lost 7 bases and the J segment 2 bases; nucleotides outside the gene matches: 6. CDR1 and CDR2 from the germline V gene are MNHEY and SVGAGI.

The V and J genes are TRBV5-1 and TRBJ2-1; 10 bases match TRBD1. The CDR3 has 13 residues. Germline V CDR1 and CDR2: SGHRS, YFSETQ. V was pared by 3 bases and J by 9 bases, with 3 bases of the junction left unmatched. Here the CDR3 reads CASSWDRGGEQFF. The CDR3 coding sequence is TGCGCCAGCAGCTGGGACAGGGGAGGTGAGCAGTTCTTC.

The CDR3 spells CASSSDKQGAGGYTF. In DNA, the CDR3 is TGTGCCAGCAGCTCCGATAAACAGGGGGCGGGTGGCTACACCTTC. The chain carries TRBV11-2 and TRBJ1-2; TRBD1 agrees at 9 bases. V was pared by 4 bases and J by 7 bases, with 10 bases of the junction left unmatched. CDR3 length: 15 residues. The V gene's germline CDR1 is SGHAT and CDR2 FQNNGV.

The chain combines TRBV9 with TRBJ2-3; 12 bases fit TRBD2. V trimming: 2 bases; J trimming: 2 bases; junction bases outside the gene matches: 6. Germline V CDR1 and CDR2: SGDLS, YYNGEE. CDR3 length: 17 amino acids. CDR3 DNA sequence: TGTGCCAGCAGCGTTCTAGCGGGGGGGCCGAACACAGATACGCAGTATTTT. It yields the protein CASSVLAGGPNTDTQYF.

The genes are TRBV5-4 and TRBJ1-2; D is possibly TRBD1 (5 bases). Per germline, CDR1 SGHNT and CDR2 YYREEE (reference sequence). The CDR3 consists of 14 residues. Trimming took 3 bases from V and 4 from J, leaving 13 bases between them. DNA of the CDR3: TGTGCCAGCAGCTCCCAGACAGACCTCTATGGCTACACCTTC. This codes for CASSSQTDLYGYTF.

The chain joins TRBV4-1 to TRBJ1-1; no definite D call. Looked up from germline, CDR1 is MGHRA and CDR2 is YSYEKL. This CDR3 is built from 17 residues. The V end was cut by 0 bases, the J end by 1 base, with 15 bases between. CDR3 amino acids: CASSQDIWGGWNTEAFF. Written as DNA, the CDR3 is TGCGCCAGCAGCCAAGATATTTGGGGAGGCTGGAACACTGAAGCTTTCTTT.

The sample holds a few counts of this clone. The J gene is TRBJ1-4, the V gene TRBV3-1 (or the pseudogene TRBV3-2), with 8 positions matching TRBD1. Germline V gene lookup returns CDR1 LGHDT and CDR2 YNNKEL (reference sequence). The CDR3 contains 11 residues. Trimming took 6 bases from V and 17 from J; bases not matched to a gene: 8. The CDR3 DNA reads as TGTGCCAGCAGTGCAGGGGACAGGCCCTTTTTT. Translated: CASSAGDRPFF.

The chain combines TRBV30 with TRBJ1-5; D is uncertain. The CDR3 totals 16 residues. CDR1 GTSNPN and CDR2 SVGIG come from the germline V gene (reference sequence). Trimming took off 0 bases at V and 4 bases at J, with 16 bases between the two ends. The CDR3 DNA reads TGTGCCTGGAGTGTATCGGCAGGCCCTCCAAATCAGCCCCAGCATTTT. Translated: CAWSVSAGPPNQPQHF.